The rows below give T cell receptor beta chains drawn from one sample of a study of cytomegalovirus exposure and HLA in healthy donors. Assay used: immunoSEQ multiplex PCR; TCRdb lists only in-frame clones, some missing. The sample contains 99,000 or so clones, 10% of which appear only once. Sample: PBMCs. The receptor source for this set is a man aged 35 to 55 in good health and CMV-seropositive. CDR3s include the opening cysteine and the closing phenylalanine or tryptophan. The order of the fields is V gene, J gene, clone size, CDR3 protein. The size field is filled for only some rows; it gives once, few, many or a size class.

>TRBV5-1|TRBJ2-3|few
CASSPPGDTQYF
>TRBV28|TRBJ1-5|few
CASSRLGTGDKEDSNQPQHF
>TRBV19|TRBJ2-3|few
CAVDSPRTPDTQYF
>TRBV2|TRBJ1-6|.
CASSDADKPNSPLHF
>TRBV28|TRBJ2-1|few
CASSSQGTYYNEQFF
>TRBV11-3|TRBJ2-7|few
CASSQDGRGFSEQYF
>TRBV5-1|TRBJ2-2|.
CASSGGNTGELFF
>TRBV6-5|TRBJ1-2|.
CASSPDSVNYDYTF
>TRBV4-3|TRBJ2-2|few
CASSQDRGGELFF
>TRBV5-6|TRBJ2-1|.
CASSSPTSGRAFEQFF
>TRBV5-1|TRBJ1-1|.
CASSLTGSNTEAFF
>TRBV7-9|TRBJ1-4|.
CASRGHTNEKLFF
>TRBV21-1|TRBJ2-7|few
CASSNGTGDEQYF
>TRBV6-4|TRBJ1-1|.
CASRSTSGGSGTEAFF
>TRBV5-4|TRBJ2-5|few
CASSFAGGPETQYF
>TRBV5-1|TRBJ2-7|.
CASTPEAGAPYEQYF
>TRBV28|TRBJ2-7|.
CASSPALKRISTYEQYF
>TRBV2|TRBJ2-3|few
CASSEVRGNTDTQYF
>TRBV2|TRBJ1-4|few
CASRSSRGSEKLFF
>TRBV5-1|TRBJ2-2|few
CASRLLEGLSGELFF
>TRBV2|TRBJ2-3|.
CARGTSLFSADTQYF
>TRBV2|TRBJ1-2|.
CASSDTLNYGYTF
>TRBV29-1|TRBJ1-2|.
CSAAGQGNYGYTF
>TRBV25-1|TRBJ1-2|many
CASSDQTGHYGYTF
>TRBV5-1|TRBJ2-5|few
CASSSGQQQETQYF
>TRBV15|TRBJ1-5|few
CATSRGTENQPQHF
>TRBV5-6|TRBJ1-6|once
CASSLSGSSYNSPLHF
>TRBV27|TRBJ2-3|.
CASSPSLATDTQYF
>TRBV27|TRBJ1-1|few
CASSFDSTGGNTEAFF
>TRBV7-2|TRBJ2-7|.
CASSLRAFSYEQYF
>TRBV4-1|TRBJ2-3|few
CASSQDVGWGADTQYF
>TRBV29-1|TRBJ2-1|.
CSVGTDPYNEQFF
>TRBV19|TRBJ2-7|few
CASSADRGLDEQYF
>TRBV9|TRBJ1-2|few
CASSVGRDSRSTNYGYTF
>TRBV7-9|TRBJ2-5|.
CASSLSGGETQYF
>TRBV5-4|TRBJ2-1|.
CASSSGTSGRAYNEQFF
>TRBV10-3|TRBJ1-5|.
CAISEFGDQPQHF
>TRBV29-1|TRBJ2-1|.
CSVEQGADEQFF
>TRBV6-6|TRBJ1-5|many
CASRGGQGNQPQHF
>TRBV4-1|TRBJ2-3|few
CASSQGLAGATDTQYF
>TRBV9|TRBJ2-2|.
CASSGPRTSGGTGELFF
>TRBV6-1|TRBJ1-5|.
CASSTRQGGQPQHF
>TRBV6-6|TRBJ1-4|many
CASSYRTGATNEKLFF
>TRBV5-1|TRBJ2-7|.
CASSVTGIGTYEQYF
>TRBV6-5|TRBJ2-7|.
CASSYDSLTGYEQYF
>TRBV6-1|TRBJ1-1|few
CASSERQSTGVKAFF
>TRBV5-4|TRBJ2-7|few
CASSSSQGLPSEQYF
>TRBV9|TRBJ2-7|.
CANDLNRGYSYEQYF
>TRBV4-3|TRBJ2-3|.
CASSKYLAGGADKQYF
>TRBV5-1|TRBJ2-1|few
CASSLDQGPYNEQFF
>TRBV10-3|TRBJ1-5|few
CAISESSGFSQPQHF